This entry lists 14 T cell receptor beta chains sequenced from one sample in a study of identical twins. One entry per CDR3 protein results from TCRdb running MiXCR on the 5' RACE reads. The data hold around 960,000 distinct CDR3 sequences, with 9% to 15% observed a single time. These data were likewise used in another study, on yellow fever vaccine responses in identical twins.

The sequenced sample consisted of PBMCs. The receptor set was obtained from a woman younger than 35 in good health.

This clonotype has a count of ten or more. The CDR3 protein is CASSSVGNNQPQHF. The DNA for the CDR3 is TGTGCCAGCTCCTCCGTTGGAAACAATCAGCCCCAGCATTTT. The chain joins TRBV18 to TRBJ1-5; D remains ambiguous. The CDR3 length is 14 residues. CDR1 and CDR2 from the germline V gene are KGHSH and LQKENI. V lost 6 bases and J lost 3, with 12 bases in between.

J is TRBJ2-1 and V is TRBV7-9; D may be TRBD1 (5 bases). The length of the CDR3 is 15 residues. The germline V gene has CDR1 SEHNR and CDR2 FQNEAQ (reference sequence). V dropped 5 bases and J dropped 7 bases, with 18 bases sitting between them. The CDR3 loop reads CASSPSLGVLNEQFF. In DNA, the CDR3 is TGTGCCAGCAGCCCTAGTCTAGGGGTTTTAAATGAGCAGTTCTTC.

This chain links TRBV3-1 with TRBJ1-1; a weak D match, TRBD1 (5 bases). Germline values: CDR1 LGHDT, CDR2 YNNKEL (reference sequence). V was shortened by 1 base and J by 4 bases, with 19 bases between the two germline ends. This CDR3 contains 17 residues. The CDR3 DNA reads TGTGCCAGCAGCCAAGCTTTGCGTGGGGGTGGTATCACTGAAGCTTTCTTT. This encodes CASSQALRGGGITEAFF.

The genes are TRBV4-1 and TRBJ2-1; no clear D gene. There are 15 residues in the CDR3. CDR1 is MGHRA, CDR2 YSYEKL, per germline. Deletions cut 1 base from V and 0 bases from J, with 7 bases between. For the CDR3, the DNA is TGCGCCAGCAGCCAAGTAGGCTTCTCCTACAATGAGCAGTTCTTC. Translating gives CASSQVGFSYNEQFF.

This clonotype was picked up a small number of times. The chain employs TRBV5-1 and TRBJ2-3; 13 bases agree with TRBD2. The V and J ends lost 4 bases and 0 bases, in that order; junction bases with no gene match: 11. CDR3 size: 19 residues. Germline CDR1 is SGHRS and CDR2 is YFSETQ. The CDR3: CASSDPLAGGLRSTDTQYF. DNA for the CDR3: TGCGCCAGCAGCGACCCACTAGCGGGAGGGCTCCGTAGCACAGATACGCAGTATTTT.

V and J are TRBV2 and TRBJ2-7; TRBD2 matches at 8 bases. Trimming took 10 bases from V and 5 from J; bases not matched to a gene: 10. The length of the CDR3 is 13 residues. Germline CDR1 and CDR2: SNHLY and FYNNEI. The CDR3 nucleotides read TGTGCCATCTTAAGCGGGAGTGTCAACGAGCAGTACTTC. Translation: CAILSGSVNEQYF.

This clonotype occurred a few times. The V gene is TRBV12-3 or TRBV12-4, the J gene TRBJ2-2; D call uncertain. V shed 3 bases and J shed 4 bases, with 9 bases lying between them. The CDR3 consists of 14 residues. The CDR3 bases are TGTGCCAGCAGTTTGATGGACCTCACCGGGGAGCTGTTTTTT. Its translation is CASSLMDLTGELFF.

This chain joins TRBV7-9 and TRBJ2-1; weak D call: TRBD2 (5 bases). Trimming cost V 2 bases and J 2 bases, with 13 bases left between them. The CDR3 contains 16 residues. Germline V lookup: CDR1 SEHNR, CDR2 FQNEAQ (reference sequence). For the CDR3, the DNA is TGTGCCAGCAGCTTACCTAGGCTAGCCCCCTACAATGAGCAGTTCTTC. Translating gives CASSLPRLAPYNEQFF. The full variable domain, rest sourced from reference TRBV7-9 and TRBJ2-1, is DTGVSQNPRHKITKRGQNVTFRCDPISEHNRLYWYRQTLGQGPEFLTYFQNEAQLEKSRLLSDRFSAERPKGSFSTLEIQRTEQGDSAMYLCASSLPRLAPYNEQFFGPGTRLTVL.

A few counts support this clonotype. The chain recombines TRBV28 with TRBJ2-7, with D maybe TRBD2 (5 bases). CDR3 length: 16 amino acids. Between the trimmed V and J ends, which lost 5 bases and 3 bases, there was a span of 20 bases. The germline V gene has CDR1 MDHEN and CDR2 SYDVKM. As DNA, the CDR3 is TGTGCCAGCAGTCCCCCCGCAACTAGTTGGTACTACGAGCAGTACTTC. It specifies CASSPPATSWYYEQYF.

This clonotype showed up just a few times. This rearrangement joins TRBV7-8 to TRBJ2-3, with D tentatively TRBD2 (5 bases). The V end lost 4 bases, the J end lost 6 bases, and 17 bases lay between the germline ends. Per the germline V gene, CDR1 is SGHVS and CDR2 is FQNEAQ. The CDR3 is 15 amino acids. CDR3 sequence (DNA): TGTGCCAGCAGCTCTATGGGAAATAGCGTTGATACGCAGTATTTT. This encodes CASSSMGNSVDTQYF.

This chain uses TRBV2 with TRBJ2-1, with TRBD2 matching over 7 bases. The trim removed 6 bases at V and 4 bases at J, leaving 9 bases unmatched. Germline values: CDR1 SNHLY, CDR2 FYNNEI. The CDR3 is 15 amino acids. This CDR3 is CASRRPGGPYNEQFF. The CDR3 bases are TGTGCCAGCAGGAGACCGGGAGGACCTTACAATGAGCAGTTCTTC.

This clonotype was counted ten times or more. The genes are TRBV3-1 and TRBJ2-1; 12 bases are shared with TRBD2. Per the germline V gene, CDR1 is LGHDT and CDR2 is YNNKEL (reference sequence). The CDR3 covers 17 residues. V lost 5 bases to trimming and J lost 6 bases; unmatched junction nucleotides: 11. CDR3 in amino acids: CASSYGLAGWGGNEQFF. CDR3 sequence (DNA): TGTGCCAGCAGCTATGGACTAGCGGGATGGGGTGGCAATGAGCAGTTCTTC.

This clonotype was counted only a few times. The chain uses TRBV27 and TRBJ2-7, with 8 bases identical to TRBD1. The CDR3 loop spans 14 amino acids. Germline-derived CDR1 and CDR2 are MNHEY and SMNVEV (reference sequence). The V and J ends lost 6 bases and 0 bases, in that order; junction bases with no gene match: 4. CDR3 loop: CASRRTGPSYEQYF. CDR3 bases: TGTGCCAGCAGACGGACAGGGCCCTCCTACGAGCAGTACTTC.

In this sample, this clonotype turned up a few times. This chain joins TRBV5-1 and TRBJ1-5; weak D call: TRBD1 (6 bases). Deletions cut 4 bases from V and 0 bases from J, with 11 bases between. This CDR3 is 15 amino acids long. Germline V gene sequence: CDR1 SGHRS, CDR2 YFSETQ. The CDR3 sequence: CASSPGQTSNQPQHF. The DNA of the CDR3 is TGCGCCAGCAGCCCCGGACAGACTAGCAATCAGCCCCAGCATTTT.